A single sample gave rise to the 26 T cell receptor beta chains below, sequenced in a study of early T cells in non-severe SARS-CoV-2 infection (TCRdb year 2021). Library preparation was by 5' RACE. Sequencing was performed on a NextSeq 500. TCRdb reworked the public reads: Q25 trimming with fastp, MiXCR clone assembly, productive beta chains retained. Rows with a matching CDR3 protein are joined into one entry that keeps the most common DNA and genes. For this sample there are roughly 80,000 distinct CDR3 sequences; 5.5% to 7.5% appear just once. The top ten constitute roughly 8.4% of the sample. The sequencing input was whole blood. The receptors were sampled from an adult who was a healthcare worker with PCR-confirmed SARS-CoV-2 infection or an uninfected control (not recorded which).

The chain employs TRBV30 and TRBJ1-2; 9 bases line up with TRBD1. Germline loops: CDR1 GTSNPN, CDR2 SVGIG (reference sequence). The CDR3 runs to 14 residues. V shed 3 bases, J shed 1 base, and the junction held 3 bases outside the gene matches. The CDR3 is CAWRGTGINYGYTF. The CDR3 nucleotides are TGTGCCTGGAGGGGGACAGGGATTAACTATGGCTACACCTTC.

This clonotype was seen ten or more times. V is TRBV20-1 and J is TRBJ1-2, with a weak D call TRBD1 (5 bases). This CDR3 region has 16 residues. CDR1 is DFQATT and CDR2 is SNEGSKA in the germline V gene (reference sequence). V gave up 0 bases and J gave up 4 bases, with 18 bases separating them. The CDR3 DNA follows: TGCAGTGCTAGAGATGTTCGGTCGGGGCCAAGCTATGGCTACACCTTC. The encoded protein is CSARDVRSGPSYGYTF.

This clonotype was picked up a small number of times. The V call is TRBV10-3, the J call TRBJ2-7; 7 nucleotides line up with TRBD2. After removal of 10 bases from V and 2 bases from J, the junction contained 23 bases not matched to a gene. The CDR3 has 18 amino acids. Germline V CDR1 and CDR2: ENHRY, SYGVKD. The DNA for the CDR3 is TGTGCCACCTCGCCGGGCGGGAGTGATGTACTCGTCCCCTACGAGCAGTACTTC. Translated, it gives CATSPGGSDVLVPYEQYF.

This clonotype was recorded many times. The chain uses TRBV13 and TRBJ2-4; no firm D call. V lost 0 bases, J lost 0 bases, and 12 bases lay in between. CDR3 size: 17 residues. Looked up from germline, CDR1 is PRHDT and CDR2 is FYEKMQ (reference sequence). CDR3 sequence: CASSLGWRMVAKNIQYF. The CDR3, as DNA: TGTGCCAGCAGCTTAGGGTGGCGGATGGTAGCCAAAAACATTCAGTACTTC.

The chain joins TRBV7-9 to TRBJ2-3, with unresolved D. This CDR3 spans 12 amino acids. Germline CDR1 SEHNR, CDR2 FQNEAQ (reference sequence). V was pared by 4 bases and J by 4 bases, with 6 bases between. CDR3 bases: TGTGCCAGCAGCTCAAAGGCAGATACGCAGTATTTT. Translated, it gives CASSSKADTQYF.

The chain joins TRBV18 to TRBJ2-3; TRBD2 is a possible D gene (5 bases). Germline assignment: CDR1 KGHSH and CDR2 LQKENI. This CDR3 is built from 14 residues. Trimming took 3 bases from V and 4 from J, leaving 11 bases between them. The CDR3 here is CASSPLSGPDTQYF. DNA of the CDR3: TGTGCCAGCTCACCCCTCAGCGGCCCAGATACGCAGTATTTT.

The sample holds many counts of this clonotype. The genes are TRBV23-1 and TRBJ2-7, with 9 bases identical to TRBD1. TRBV23-1 carries the ORF label, with uncertain function. The CDR3 has 16 residues. V dropped 1 base and J dropped 6; count of bases not matched to a gene: 10. The CDR3 region has the DNA TGCGCCAGCAGTCAATATACGGACAGGGGACGGCGCGAGCAGTACTTC. Translation: CASSQYTDRGRREQYF.

In this sample, this clonotype turned up many times. This rearrangement joins TRBV9 to TRBJ2-6; D unclear. CDR1 is SGDLS, CDR2 YYNGEE, per germline. V was cut by 4 bases and J by 1 base, with 6 bases left in between. This CDR3 contains 14 residues. CDR3 in DNA: TGTGCCAGCAGCATGGCATCTGGGGCCAACGTCCTGACTTTC. It encodes CASSMASGANVLTF.

This clonotype was seen many times. The germline gene is not matched at one end of the junction; a read error may be the cause. V usage is TRBV6-1 and J usage is TRBJ1-3; D gene uncertain. CDR1 and CDR2 from the germline V gene are MNHNS and SASEGT. The CDR3 is 14 residues long. The CDR3 DNA follows: TGTGCCAGCAGGGAAGGACTTTCCGGAAACACCATATATTTT. Amino acids: CASREGLSGNTIYF.

The sample holds a few counts of this clonotype. The chain joins TRBV12-3 or TRBV12-4 to TRBJ2-2; 7 nucleotides agree with TRBD2. The V segment lost 4 bases and the J segment 4 bases; nucleotides outside the gene matches: 3. The CDR3 has 14 amino acids. CDR3 in amino acids: CASSYSGGTGELFF. The CDR3 DNA sequence: TGTGCCAGCAGTTATTCGGGAGGCACCGGGGAGCTGTTTTTT.

This clonotype was recorded a few times. The chain joins TRBV20-1 to TRBJ1-5; D perhaps matches TRBD1 (5 bases). Germline assignment: CDR1 DFQATT and CDR2 SNEGSKA (reference sequence). The CDR3 spans 16 residues. Trimming took 5 bases from V and 4 from J, leaving 21 bases between them. Here the CDR3 DNA reads TGCAGTGCTGAAAGCATTCAGCAGGGAGGGAATCAGCCCCAGCATTTT. Encoded protein: CSAESIQQGGNQPQHF.

V usage is TRBV19 and J usage is TRBJ1-6, with TRBD1 as a possible D gene (5 bases). Trimming pared 6 bases from V and 7 bases from J, leaving 19 bases between. The CDR3 covers 16 residues. Germline V gene data show CDR1 as LNHDA and CDR2 as SQIVND (reference sequence). In DNA form, the CDR3 reads TGTGCCAGTAGACCTGCAACGGGACTCAGCAATTCACCCCTCCACTTT. It codes for CASRPATGLSNSPLHF.

At least ten counts were recorded for this clonotype. The rearrangement joins TRBV20-1 to TRBJ2-3; the match to TRBD2 covers 10 bases. The CDR3 has 15 amino acids. V trimming: 3 bases; J trimming: 3 bases; junction bases outside the gene matches: 6. The germline CDR1 and CDR2 sequences are DFQATT and SNEGSKA (reference sequence). The CDR3 DNA reads as TGCAGTGCTAGCTCTACTAGCGGGGCGACAGATACGCAGTATTTT. Its protein product is CSASSTSGATDTQYF.

The sample holds many counts of this clonotype. The V call is TRBV2, the J call TRBJ2-2, with a weak D call TRBD1 (6 bases). Looked up from germline, CDR1 is SNHLY and CDR2 is FYNNEI. The CDR3 loop spans 14 amino acids. Trimming cost V 3 bases and J 4 bases, with 9 bases left between them. The DNA for the CDR3 is TGTGCCAGCAGTGACAGGGGCACCACCGGGGAGCTGTTTTTT. Translation: CASSDRGTTGELFF.

The rearrangement joins TRBV6-2 or TRBV6-3 to TRBJ2-3, with D possibly matching TRBD1 (6 bases). The germline gives CDR1 MNHEY, CDR2 SVGEGT. V dropped 6 bases and J dropped 3 bases, with 16 bases sitting between them. CDR3 length equals 15 residues. CDR3 coding DNA: TGTGCCAGCAGCCCCCCAAGGGGGATGACAGATACGCAGTATTTT. Protein: CASSPPRGMTDTQYF.

There are a few counts of this clonotype. V and J are TRBV20-1 and TRBJ1-6; maybe TRBD1 (5 bases). Germline values: CDR1 DFQATT, CDR2 SNEGSKA (reference sequence). The CDR3 spans 13 residues. The V end lost 4 bases, the J end lost 5 bases, and 9 bases lay between the germline ends. The CDR3: CSAKEGDNSPLHF. The CDR3 DNA reads as TGCAGTGCTAAGGAAGGGGATAATTCACCCCTCCACTTT.

This clonotype was counted a few times. The rearrangement links TRBV28 to TRBJ2-4; 7 bases line up with TRBD1. The V and J ends lost 4 bases and 9 bases, in that order; junction bases with no gene match: 15. CDR3 size: 16 residues. Germline lookup yields CDR1 MDHEN and CDR2 SYDVKM. The CDR3: CASSSATTGYMGIQYF. CDR3 sequence (DNA): TGTGCCAGCAGTTCGGCCACGACAGGGTACATGGGCATTCAGTACTTC.

This clonotype was counted between two and nine times. J is TRBJ2-2 and V is TRBV12-3 or TRBV12-4; D might be TRBD1 or TRBD2, each matching 6 bases. The CDR3 is 14 residues long. V dropped 7 bases and J dropped 4 bases, with 13 bases sitting between them. The CDR3 is CASMVWGATGELFF. As DNA, the CDR3 is TGTGCCAGCATGGTTTGGGGGGCCACCGGGGAGCTGTTTTTT.

The rearrangement joins TRBV5-1 to TRBJ1-1; D is possibly TRBD1 (6 bases). Germline CDR1 SGHRS, CDR2 YFSETQ. This CDR3 has 14 residues. The germline V and J ends were trimmed by 0 bases and 1 base, with 7 bases remaining between them. The CDR3 bases are TGCGCCAGCAGCTTGGGGGGGCAGAACACTGAAGCTTTCTTT. Protein sequence: CASSLGGQNTEAFF.

This chain uses TRBV5-1 with TRBJ2-1; no definite D call. Per germline, CDR1 SGHRS and CDR2 YFSETQ. The ends were cut back, 4 bases at V and 6 bases at J, with 11 bases in the middle. The CDR3 contains 13 residues. The CDR3 spells CASSTATSNEQFF. CDR3 nucleotides: TGCGCCAGCAGCACAGCGACCAGCAATGAGCAGTTCTTC. Full variable domain (rest looked up from reference TRBV5-1 and TRBJ2-1): KAGVTQTPRYLIKTRGQQVTLSCSPISGHRSVSWYQQTPGQGLQFLFEYFSETQRNKGNFPGRFSGRQFSNSRSEMNVSTLELGDSALYLCASSTATSNEQFFGPGTRLTVL.

This clonotype was recorded a few times. The gene calls are TRBV7-9 and TRBJ2-7; tentative D call: TRBD2 (6 bases). CDR1 is SEHNR, CDR2 FQNEAQ, per germline (reference sequence). The CDR3 spans 14 residues. Trimming pared 2 bases from V and 2 bases from J, leaving 10 bases between. The CDR3 bases are TGTGCCAGCAGCTTATACGGGGGTCCCTACGAGCAGTACTTC. Its translation is CASSLYGGPYEQYF.

The chain couples TRBV6-1 to TRBJ1-2; D might be TRBD1 (5 bases). Germline CDR1 and CDR2: MNHNS and SASEGT. V gave up 10 bases and J gave up 4 bases, with 13 bases separating them. The CDR3 spans 12 residues. In nucleotides, the CDR3 is TGTGCCACCTCCTGGGGCTCCTATGGCTACACCTTC. This sequence encodes CATSWGSYGYTF.

The V gene is TRBV20-1, the J gene TRBJ2-5, with 8 bases matching TRBD2. Trimming took 3 bases from V and 4 from J; bases not matched to a gene: 4. Germline CDR1 DFQATT, CDR2 SNEGSKA (reference sequence). There are 13 residues in the CDR3. CDR3 sequence (DNA): TGCAGTGCTAGCGGGGGGGCCGGAGAGACCCAGTACTTC. This translates into CSASGGAGETQYF.

This clonotype was observed a few times. This rearrangement joins TRBV28 to TRBJ2-7; 9 bases agree with TRBD2. This CDR3 is 16 amino acids long. V was pared by 4 bases and J by 4 bases, with 11 bases of the junction left unmatched. Germline values: CDR1 MDHEN, CDR2 SYDVKM. CDR3 sequence: CASSSEGSGGIYEQYF. CDR3 coding DNA: TGTGCCAGCAGTTCCGAGGGAAGCGGGGGGATATACGAGCAGTACTTC.

This clonotype occurred many times. V and J are TRBV10-2 and TRBJ1-5; maybe TRBD1 (5 bases). This CDR3 has 13 amino acids. The V end was cut by 8 bases, the J end by 9 bases, with 17 bases between. CDR1 WSHSY and CDR2 SAAADI come from the germline V gene. The CDR3 protein is CASVKGPYTPQHF. CDR3 coding DNA: TGCGCCAGCGTTAAGGGGCCGTACACGCCCCAGCATTTT.

V and J are TRBV20-1 and TRBJ2-3; tentatively, D is TRBD2 (6 bases). Trimming took 4 bases from V and 2 from J, leaving 10 bases between them. The germline V gene has CDR1 DFQATT and CDR2 SNEGSKA (reference sequence). The CDR3 totals 13 residues. The CDR3 DNA is TGCAGTGCTAATAGCGGAAACACAGATACGCAGTATTTT. Translating gives CSANSGNTDTQYF.